The 5 T cell receptor beta chains presented below share a single source sample, sequenced in a study of CD8+CD57+ T cells in acquired aplastic anemia. TCR beta VDJ combinations and CDR3 sequences were profiled from genomic DNA. TCRdb independently ran MiXCR on the reads; one entry per CDR3 protein. The profile shows about 220,000 distinct CDR3 sequences, 34% of them singletons. Sequenced sample: sorted CD4+, CD8+, or CD8+CD57+ T cells (not recorded which) from PBMCs. All receptors come from a human donor in good health, serving as a control.

Many counts were recorded for this clonotype. The rearrangement joins TRBV29-1 to TRBJ1-1; 8 bases map to TRBD1. The CDR3 has 15 residues. The trim removed 8 bases at V and 1 base at J, leaving 12 bases unmatched. The germline gives CDR1 SQVTM, CDR2 ANQGSEA. The DNA of the CDR3 is TGCAGCACTTACGGTCCCGGGACAGGGAACACTGAAGCTTTCTTT. It encodes CSTYGPGTGNTEAFF.

This clonotype was seen ten or more times. The chain recombines TRBV7-3 with TRBJ2-7; perhaps TRBD1 as D (6 bases). The CDR3 runs to 18 residues. CDR1 SGHTA and CDR2 FQGTGA come from the germline V gene. The V end lost 0 bases, the J end lost 2 bases, and 20 bases lay between the germline ends. CDR3 in DNA: TGTGCCAGCAGCTTAACGTCCGGGACACCAGACGTAGCCTACGAGCAGTACTTC. The encoded protein is CASSLTSGTPDVAYEQYF.

This clonotype has a count of ten or more. V is TRBV9 and J is TRBJ2-1, with D perhaps matching TRBD1 or TRBD2 (5 bases each). V lost 3 bases to trimming and J lost 9 bases, with 16 bases between them. CDR1 SGDLS and CDR2 YYNGEE come from the germline V gene. The CDR3 loop spans 14 amino acids. This CDR3 reads CASSDRDGRSEQFF. CDR3 in DNA: TGTGCCAGCAGCGATAGGGACGGCAGGAGTGAGCAGTTCTTC.

As concerns this clonotype: A junction end diverges from the germline sequence, so it may reflect a read error. The chain recombines TRBV15 with TRBJ2-1; unclear D gene. The CDR3 length is 13 residues. CDR1 and CDR2 (germline): LNHNV, YYDKDF (reference sequence). The CDR3 protein is CASSTSSYIEQFF. The CDR3 nucleotides are TGTGCCAGCAGCACCAGCTCCTACATTGAGCAGTTCTTC. The variable domain in full, completed from reference TRBV15 and TRBJ2-1, reads DAMVIQNPRYQVTQFGKPVTLSCSQTLNHNVMYWYQQKSSQAPKLLFHYYDKDFNNEADTPDNFQSRRPNTSFCFLDIRSPGLGDTAMYLCASSTSSYIEQFFGPGTRLTVL.

The chain combines TRBV18 with TRBJ2-7, with 8 positions matching TRBD1. The CDR3 runs 15 residues. The V gene's germline CDR1 is KGHSH and CDR2 LQKENI. J lost 5 bases, V lost 3 bases, and 9 bases had no gene match. The CDR3: CASSPTGEPPHEQYF. DNA for the CDR3: TGTGCCAGCTCACCGACAGGGGAGCCCCCTCACGAGCAGTACTTC.